This T cell receptor beta chain was sequenced in a study of blood T cell repertoires in COVID-19. Study context: Samples came from the United States, Italy and Spain, spanning acute and convalescent COVID-19.

Original analysis: The authors estimated nucleated cell counts from reference gene primer amplification. Measured with immunoSEQ multiplex PCR; TCRdb has only the in-frame clones, and not every one. That table supplies the V and J calls and clone size; D and trimming were determined from the DNA. The sample has more than 85,000 clones, 80% to 95% seen once. V lost 3 bases to trimming and J lost 4 bases, with 15 bases between them. The CDR3 length is 15 residues. Germline V lookup: CDR1 SGHAT, CDR2 FQNNGV. V and J are TRBV11-2 and TRBJ1-2, with D maybe TRBD1 (6 bases). Source material: peripheral blood. The source is a woman aged 50 to 60 with COVID-19, enrolled during active disease. The DNA of the CDR3 is TGTGCCAGCAGCTTGCAGCAAGGGGGTTTCTATGGCTACACCTTC. Amino acid sequence: CASSLQQGGFYGYTF.